A selection of T cell receptor beta chains follows, all from one sample in a study of T cell responses to AZD1222 COVID-19 vaccine. Some clones are missing from TCRdb's copy, which holds only in-frame ones; the method was immunoSEQ multiplex PCR. The table includes about 130,000 clones, 89% detected once. The source material was peripheral blood, sampled on day 0 of AZD1222 vaccination. The receptors stem from an adult in good health. Both conserved end residues are trimmed from each CDR3. Clone size is given for some rows only: seen once, a few or many times, or a class if the clone is expanded.

j_call v_call clone_size cdr3_length cdr3_aa
TRBJ1-3 TRBV4-3 NA 16 ASSQDRVWVLSGNTIY
TRBJ1-6 TRBV6-5 NA 13 ASSYGGGPLLPLH
TRBJ1-4 TRBV2 NA 10 ASVTGNEKLF
TRBJ1-1 TRBV11-1 NA 14 ASSLARKGLNTEAF
TRBJ1-2 TRBV7-9 once 11 ASSDTGFYGYT
TRBJ2-7 TRBV10-3 NA 12 AIRPLAARDEQY
TRBJ1-3 TRBV3-1/TRBV3-2 NA 15 ASSPRVRSSSGNTIY
TRBJ2-5 TRBV30 NA 10 AWSRLQETQY
TRBJ1-1 TRBV3-1/TRBV3-2 NA 15 ASSQGIVGRPHTEAF
TRBJ1-3 TRBV18 NA 15 ASSPWRQGISGNTIY
TRBJ1-1 TRBV30 NA 11 AWSRSLNTEAF
TRBJ1-1 TRBV18 NA 11 ASSQDRNTEAF
TRBJ2-5 TRBV5-1 NA 11 ASSLGEEGTQY
TRBJ1-2 TRBV20-1 NA 15 SASDPSTGSRNYGYT
TRBJ1-2 TRBV28 NA 13 ASTTGHLSGYGYT
TRBJ1-2 TRBV7-9 NA 9 ASSFRGGYT
TRBJ2-7 TRBV12-3/TRBV12-4 NA 10 ASSSGGGVLY
TRBJ2-7 TRBV15 NA 12 ATSREGGDYEQY
TRBJ2-5 TRBV9 NA 11 ASSRGTEETQY
TRBJ1-2 TRBV6-6 NA 10 ASTPRGNGYT
TRBJ2-5 TRBV18 once 11 ASSATGKETQY
TRBJ2-6 TRBV30 NA 18 AWSAPDVSRSNSGANVLT
TRBJ2-3 TRBV5-1 once 13 ASSSGSGGKDTQY
TRBJ2-7 TRBV6-4 NA 14 ASSDPPGEANYEQY
TRBJ1-2 TRBV4-2 NA 13 ASSQDSFGGYGYT
TRBJ1-1 TRBV6-5 NA 13 ASSYSTGMVTEAF
TRBJ2-3 TRBV29-1 once 14 SGKGLAVYGTDTQY
TRBJ2-1 TRBV2 NA 10 ASRPGGWEQF
TRBJ2-5 TRBV29-1 NA 12 SAGPATGERTQY
TRBJ2-1 TRBV7-9 NA 11 ASSLVPGGEQF
TRBJ1-5 TRBV24-1 NA 11 ATSMTGDQPQH
TRBJ2-7 TRBV19 NA 13 ASSLSRGQTYEQY
TRBJ2-7 TRBV30 NA 12 AWTRNPGSKEQY